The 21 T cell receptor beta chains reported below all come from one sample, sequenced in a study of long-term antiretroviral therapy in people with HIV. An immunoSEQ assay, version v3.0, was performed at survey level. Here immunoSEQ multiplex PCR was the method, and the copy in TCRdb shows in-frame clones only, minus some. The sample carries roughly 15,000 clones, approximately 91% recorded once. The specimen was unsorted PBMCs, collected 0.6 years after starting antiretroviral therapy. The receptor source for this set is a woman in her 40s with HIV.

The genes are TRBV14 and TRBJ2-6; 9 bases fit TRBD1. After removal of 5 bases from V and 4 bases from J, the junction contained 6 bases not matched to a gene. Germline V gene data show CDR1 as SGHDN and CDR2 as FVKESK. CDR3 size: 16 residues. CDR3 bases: TGTGCCAGCAGCTCACAGGGGGCGCGAGGGGCCAACGTCCTGACTTTC. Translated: CASSSQGARGANVLTF.

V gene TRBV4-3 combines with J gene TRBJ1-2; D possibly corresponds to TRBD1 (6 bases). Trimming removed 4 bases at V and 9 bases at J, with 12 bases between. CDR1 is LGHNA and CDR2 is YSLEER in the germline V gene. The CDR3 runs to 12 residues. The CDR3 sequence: CASSREGDRYTF. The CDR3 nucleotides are TGCGCCAGCAGCCGTGAGGGGGATCGCTACACCTTC.

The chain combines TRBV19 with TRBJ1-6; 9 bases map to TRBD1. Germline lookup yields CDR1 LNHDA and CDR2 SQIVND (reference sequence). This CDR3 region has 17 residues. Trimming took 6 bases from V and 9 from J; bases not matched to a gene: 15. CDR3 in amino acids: CASSPGQGSYGGSPLHF. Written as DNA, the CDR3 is TGTGCCAGTAGCCCAGGACAGGGGTCATACGGTGGTTCACCCCTCCACTTT.

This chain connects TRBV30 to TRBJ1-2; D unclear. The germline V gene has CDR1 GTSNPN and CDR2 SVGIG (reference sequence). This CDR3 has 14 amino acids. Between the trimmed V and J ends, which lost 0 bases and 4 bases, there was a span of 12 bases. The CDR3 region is CAWSVLERAYGYTF. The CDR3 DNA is TGTGCCTGGAGTGTACTGGAGCGAGCCTATGGCTACACCTTC.

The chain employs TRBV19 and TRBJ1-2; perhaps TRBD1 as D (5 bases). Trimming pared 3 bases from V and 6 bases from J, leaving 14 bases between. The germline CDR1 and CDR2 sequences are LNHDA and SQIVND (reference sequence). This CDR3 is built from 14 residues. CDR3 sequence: CASSMRGRLNGYTF. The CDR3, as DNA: TGTGCCAGTAGTATGCGGGGGAGACTTAATGGCTACACCTTC.

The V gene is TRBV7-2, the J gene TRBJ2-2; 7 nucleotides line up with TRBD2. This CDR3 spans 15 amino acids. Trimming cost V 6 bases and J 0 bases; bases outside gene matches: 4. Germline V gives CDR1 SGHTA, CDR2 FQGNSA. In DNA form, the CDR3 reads TGTGCCAGCAGAAGCGGGGTCTCGAACACCGGGGAGCTGTTTTTT. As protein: CASRSGVSNTGELFF.

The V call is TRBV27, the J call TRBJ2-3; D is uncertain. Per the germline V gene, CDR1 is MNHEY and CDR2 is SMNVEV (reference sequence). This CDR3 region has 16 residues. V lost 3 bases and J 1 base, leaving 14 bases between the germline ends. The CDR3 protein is CASSFKTGLRTDTQYF. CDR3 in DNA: TGTGCCAGCAGTTTCAAGACGGGCCTCCGCACAGATACGCAGTATTTT.

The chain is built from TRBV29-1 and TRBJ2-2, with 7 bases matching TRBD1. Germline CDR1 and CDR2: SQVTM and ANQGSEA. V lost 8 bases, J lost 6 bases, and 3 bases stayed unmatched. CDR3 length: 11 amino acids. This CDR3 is CSRQGAGELFF. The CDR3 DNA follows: TGCAGCCGACAGGGTGCCGGGGAGCTGTTTTTT.

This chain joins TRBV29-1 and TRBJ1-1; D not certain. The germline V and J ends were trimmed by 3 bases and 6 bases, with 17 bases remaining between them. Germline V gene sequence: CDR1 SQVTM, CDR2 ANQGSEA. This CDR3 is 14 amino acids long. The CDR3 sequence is CSVEAPLRRAEAFF. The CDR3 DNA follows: TGCAGCGTTGAGGCTCCGTTGCGGCGCGCTGAAGCTTTCTTT.

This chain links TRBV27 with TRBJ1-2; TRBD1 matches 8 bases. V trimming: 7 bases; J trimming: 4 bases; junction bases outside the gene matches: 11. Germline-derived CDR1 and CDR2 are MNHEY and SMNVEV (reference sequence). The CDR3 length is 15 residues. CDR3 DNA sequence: TGTGCCAGCACAACAATTCAGGGGGCCCTCTATGGCTACACCTTC. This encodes CASTTIQGALYGYTF.

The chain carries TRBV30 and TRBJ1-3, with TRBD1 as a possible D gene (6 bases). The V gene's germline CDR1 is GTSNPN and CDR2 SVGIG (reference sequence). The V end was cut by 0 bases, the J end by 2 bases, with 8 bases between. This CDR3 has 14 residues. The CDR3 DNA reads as TGTGCCTGGAGTGTAGGGGGTACTGGAAACACCATATATTTT. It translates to CAWSVGGTGNTIYF.

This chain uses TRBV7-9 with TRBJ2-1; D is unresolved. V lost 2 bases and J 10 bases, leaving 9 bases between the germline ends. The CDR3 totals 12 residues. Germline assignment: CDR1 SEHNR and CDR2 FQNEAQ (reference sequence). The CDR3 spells CASSLFLKEQFF. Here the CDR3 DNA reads TGTGCCAGCAGCTTATTCCTCAAGGAGCAGTTCTTC. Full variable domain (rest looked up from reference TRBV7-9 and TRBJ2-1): DTGVSQNPRHKITKRGQNVTFRCDPISEHNRLYWYRQTLGQGPEFLTYFQNEAQLEKSRLLSDRFSAERPKGSFSTLEIQRTEQGDSAMYLCASSLFLKEQFFGPGTRLTVL.

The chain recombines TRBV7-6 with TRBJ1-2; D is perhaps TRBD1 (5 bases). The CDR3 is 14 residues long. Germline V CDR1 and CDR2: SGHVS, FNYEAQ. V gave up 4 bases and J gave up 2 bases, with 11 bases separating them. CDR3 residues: CASSSQAGNYGYTF. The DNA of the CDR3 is TGTGCCAGCAGCTCCCAGGCAGGGAACTATGGCTACACCTTC.

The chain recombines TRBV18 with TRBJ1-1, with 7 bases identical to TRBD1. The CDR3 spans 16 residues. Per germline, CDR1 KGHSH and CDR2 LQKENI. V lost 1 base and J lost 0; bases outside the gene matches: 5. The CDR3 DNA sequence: TGTGCCAGCTCACCACAATTGGACAGGATGAACACTGAAGCTTTCTTT. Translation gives CASSPQLDRMNTEAFF.

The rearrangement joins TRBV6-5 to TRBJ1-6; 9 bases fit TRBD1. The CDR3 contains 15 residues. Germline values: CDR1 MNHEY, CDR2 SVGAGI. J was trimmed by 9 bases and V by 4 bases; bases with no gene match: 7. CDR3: CASSFLGQGGSPLHF. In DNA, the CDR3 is TGTGCCAGCAGTTTCCTGGGACAGGGCGGTTCACCCCTCCACTTT.

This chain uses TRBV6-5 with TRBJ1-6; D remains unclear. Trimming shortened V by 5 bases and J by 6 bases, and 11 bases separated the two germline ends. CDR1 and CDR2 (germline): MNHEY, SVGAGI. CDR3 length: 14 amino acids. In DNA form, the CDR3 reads TGTGCCAGCAGTCCCGGGTTGGGTAATTCACCCCTCCACTTT. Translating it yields CASSPGLGNSPLHF.

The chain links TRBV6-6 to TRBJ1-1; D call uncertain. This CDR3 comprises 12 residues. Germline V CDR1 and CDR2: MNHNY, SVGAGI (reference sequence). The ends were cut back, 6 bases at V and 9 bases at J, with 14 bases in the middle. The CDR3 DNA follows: TGTGCCAGCAGGCAAGTCCGTTCTAAAGCTTTCTTT. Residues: CASRQVRSKAFF.

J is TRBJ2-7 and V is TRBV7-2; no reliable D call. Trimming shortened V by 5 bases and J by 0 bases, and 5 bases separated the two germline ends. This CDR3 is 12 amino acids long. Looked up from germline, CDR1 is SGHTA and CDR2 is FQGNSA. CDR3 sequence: CASSQSSYEQYF. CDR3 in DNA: TGTGCCAGCAGCCAAAGCTCCTACGAGCAGTACTTC.

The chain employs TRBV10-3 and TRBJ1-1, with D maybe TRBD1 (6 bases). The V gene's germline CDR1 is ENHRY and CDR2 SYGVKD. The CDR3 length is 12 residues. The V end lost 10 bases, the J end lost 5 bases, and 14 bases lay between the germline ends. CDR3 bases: TGTGCCACCACAGGGATAAGGACTGAAGCTTTCTTT. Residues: CATTGIRTEAFF.

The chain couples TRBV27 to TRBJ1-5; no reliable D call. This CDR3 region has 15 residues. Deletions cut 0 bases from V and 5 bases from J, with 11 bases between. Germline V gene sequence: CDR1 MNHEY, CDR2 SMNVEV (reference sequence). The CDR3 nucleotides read TGTGCCAGCAGTTTATCTAATACGGGAGATCAGCCCCAGCATTTT. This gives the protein CASSLSNTGDQPQHF.

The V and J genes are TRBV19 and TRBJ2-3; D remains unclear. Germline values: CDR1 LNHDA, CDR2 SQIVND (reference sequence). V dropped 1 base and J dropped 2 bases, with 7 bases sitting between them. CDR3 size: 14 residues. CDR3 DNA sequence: TGTGCCAGTAGTATAGTGCCGGACACAGATACGCAGTATTTT. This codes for CASSIVPDTDTQYF.